This TCR beta chain appears in the sequencing data of a study of regulatory T cells in long-lasting Graves disease. The time point denotes: newly diagnosed GD, antithyroid drugs for less than 3 months. Generation of the TCR library employed RNA extracted from PBMCs. Construction of the TCR beta libraries employed iRepertoire HTBI primers in conjunction with Arm-PCR of CDR3 regions. MiXCR, run by TCRdb on the multiplex PCR reads, gives a single entry per CDR3 protein. The data contain 620,000 or so distinct CDR3 sequences, less than 20% of them singletons. The V and J ends lost 3 bases and 7 bases respectively, with 12 bases between them. There are 12 residues in the CDR3. Germline CDR1 DFQATT, CDR2 SNEGSKA (reference sequence). The same sample was also studied in work on T cells in Graves' hyperthyroidism and ophthalmopathy.

The chain uses TRBV20-1 and TRBJ1-1; a possible D gene is TRBD1 (5 bases). Sequenced here: peripheral blood mononuclear cells (PBMCs), sampled at new diagnosis, from a patient treated with antithyroid drugs. The source of this sequence is a woman aged 25 to 39 with Graves disease. CDR3 in DNA: TGCAGTGCTAGTGGGGCAGCGAGTGAAGCTTTCTTT. It yields the protein CSASGAASEAFF.